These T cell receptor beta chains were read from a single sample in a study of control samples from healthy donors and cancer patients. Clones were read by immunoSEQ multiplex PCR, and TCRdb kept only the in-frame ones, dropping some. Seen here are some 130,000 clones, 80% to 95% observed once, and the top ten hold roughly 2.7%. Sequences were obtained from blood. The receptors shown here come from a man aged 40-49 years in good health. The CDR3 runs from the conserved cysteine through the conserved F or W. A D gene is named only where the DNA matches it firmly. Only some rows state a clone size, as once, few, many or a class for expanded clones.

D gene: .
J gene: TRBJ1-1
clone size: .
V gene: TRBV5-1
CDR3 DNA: TGCGCCAGCAGCTTGCCACGGGGAGGGCATCGCGGCACTGAAGCTTTCTTT
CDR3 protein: CASSLPRGGHRGTEAFF

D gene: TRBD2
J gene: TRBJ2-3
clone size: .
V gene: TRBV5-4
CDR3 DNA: TGTGCCAGCAGCCAACAAGCGGGGGAGTTTACAGATACGCAGTATTTT
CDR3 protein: CASSQQAGEFTDTQYF

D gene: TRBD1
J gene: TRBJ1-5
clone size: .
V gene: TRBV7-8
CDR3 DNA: TGTGCCAGCAGCCAAGGGACAGTCAATCAGCCCCAGCATTTT
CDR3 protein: CASSQGTVNQPQHF

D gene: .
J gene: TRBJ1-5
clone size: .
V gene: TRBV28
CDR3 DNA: TGTGCCAGCAGTTTATGGGGTAGGGTATATCAGCCCCAGCATTTT
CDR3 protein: CASSLWGRVYQPQHF

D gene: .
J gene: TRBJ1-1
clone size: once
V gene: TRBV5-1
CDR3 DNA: TGCGCCAGCAGCTTGGGGGGAGGGTTGAACACTGAAGCTTTCTTT
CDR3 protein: CASSLGGGLNTEAFF

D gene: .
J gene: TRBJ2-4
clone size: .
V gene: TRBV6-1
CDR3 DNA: TGTGCCAGCAGTGGACCCTTGTGGAGGGACGAAAACATTCAGTACTTC
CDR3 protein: CASSGPLWRDENIQYF

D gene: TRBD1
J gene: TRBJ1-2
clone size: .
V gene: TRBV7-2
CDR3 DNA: TGTGCCAGCAGCCCCCGGACAGGGGGCAACTATGGCTACACCTTC
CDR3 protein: CASSPRTGGNYGYTF

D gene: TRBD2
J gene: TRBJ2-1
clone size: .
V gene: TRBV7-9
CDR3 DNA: TGTGCCAGCAGCCGGGAAGGTAGGCTAGCGGGGGCCTACAATGAGCAGTTCTTC
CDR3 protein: CASSREGRLAGAYNEQFF

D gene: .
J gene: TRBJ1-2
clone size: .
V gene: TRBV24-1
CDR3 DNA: TGTGCCACCAGCGGGACTGACTATGGCTACACCTTC
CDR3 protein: CATSGTDYGYTF

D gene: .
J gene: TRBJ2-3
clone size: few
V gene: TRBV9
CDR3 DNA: TGTGCCAGCAGCGTAGCCAGCGGCACAGATACGCAGTATTTT
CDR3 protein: CASSVASGTDTQYF

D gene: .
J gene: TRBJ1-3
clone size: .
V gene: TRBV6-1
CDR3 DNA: TGTGCCAGCAGTGAAGTGGTTGGAAACACCATATATTTT
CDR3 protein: CASSEVVGNTIYF

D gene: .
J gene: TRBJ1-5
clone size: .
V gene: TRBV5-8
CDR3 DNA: TGTGCCAGCAGCCAGTACCCTGATCAGCCCCAGCATTTT
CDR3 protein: CASSQYPDQPQHF

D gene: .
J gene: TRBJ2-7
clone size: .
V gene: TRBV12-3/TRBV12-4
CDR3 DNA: TGTGCCAGCAGTTCCTTGGGCGAGCAGTACTTC
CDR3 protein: CASSSLGEQYF

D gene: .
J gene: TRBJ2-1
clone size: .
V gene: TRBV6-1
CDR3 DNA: TGTGCCAGCAGTGGAGCTGGCAGGGGTTATGAGCAGTTCTTC
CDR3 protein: CASSGAGRGYEQFF

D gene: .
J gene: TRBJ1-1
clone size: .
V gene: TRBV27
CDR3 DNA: TGTGCCAGCAGTTTCGGGATTGGGATGAACACTGAAGCTTTCTTT
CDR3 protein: CASSFGIGMNTEAFF

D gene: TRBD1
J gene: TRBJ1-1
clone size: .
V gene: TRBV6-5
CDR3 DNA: TGTGCCAGCAGCTCACAGGGGAGCACTGAAGCTTTCTTT
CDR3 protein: CASSSQGSTEAFF

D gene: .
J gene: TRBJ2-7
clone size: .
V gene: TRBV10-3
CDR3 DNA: TGTGCCATCGGTGGGAGGGGGACGGGCCCTGTGGAGCAGTACTTC
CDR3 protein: CAIGGRGTGPVEQYF

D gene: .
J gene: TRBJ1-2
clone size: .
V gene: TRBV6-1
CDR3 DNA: TGTGCCAGCAGTGACCCTAGGACGGATCACTATGGCTACACCTTC
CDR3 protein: CASSDPRTDHYGYTF

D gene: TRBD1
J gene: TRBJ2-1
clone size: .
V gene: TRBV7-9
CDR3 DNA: TGTGCCAGCCCCGCCATCCGGGACAGACTTTGGGATGAGCAGTTCTTC
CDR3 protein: CASPAIRDRLWDEQFF

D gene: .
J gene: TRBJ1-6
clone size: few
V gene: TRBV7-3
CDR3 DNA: TGTGCCAGCAGCTTAATGCAGGGTGGCAATTCACCCCTCCACTTT
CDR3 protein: CASSLMQGGNSPLHF

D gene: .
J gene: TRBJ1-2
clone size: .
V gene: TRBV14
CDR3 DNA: TGTGCCAGCAGCCAAAGGCGGAACTATGGCTACACCTTC
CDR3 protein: CASSQRRNYGYTF

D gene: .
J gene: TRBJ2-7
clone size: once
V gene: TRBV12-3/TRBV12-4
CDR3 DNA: TGTGCCAGCAGTTTAGGCGAAGGTTACGAGCAGTACTTC
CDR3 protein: CASSLGEGYEQYF

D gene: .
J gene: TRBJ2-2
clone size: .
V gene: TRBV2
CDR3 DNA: TGTGCCAGCAGCCTGGGGCGTTCAGTGACCGGGGAGCTGTTTTTT
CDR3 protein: CASSLGRSVTGELFF

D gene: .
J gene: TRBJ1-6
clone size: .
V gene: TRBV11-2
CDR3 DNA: TGTGCCAGCAGCTTAGGGTGGCTCTATAATTCACCCCTCCACTTT
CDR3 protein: CASSLGWLYNSPLHF

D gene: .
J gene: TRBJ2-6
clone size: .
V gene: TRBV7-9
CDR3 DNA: TGTGCCAGCAGCTTAATCGGCTCTGGGGCCAACGTCCTGACTTTC
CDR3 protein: CASSLIGSGANVLTF

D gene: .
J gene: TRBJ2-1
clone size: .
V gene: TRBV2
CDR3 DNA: TGTGCCAGCAGTGAACGAGGGGGGGACCCCCTACAATACAATGAGCAGTTCTTC
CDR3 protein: CASSERGGDPLQYNEQFF

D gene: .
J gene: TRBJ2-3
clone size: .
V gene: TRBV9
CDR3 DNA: TGTGCCAGCAGCGTAGGAGGGGCGCGTGGCACAGATACGCAGTATTTT
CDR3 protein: CASSVGGARGTDTQYF

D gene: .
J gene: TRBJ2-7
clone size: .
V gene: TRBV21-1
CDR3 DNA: TGTGCCAGCAGAAGAGCGGGGGCGTGCGAGCAGTACTTC
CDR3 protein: CASRRAGACEQYF

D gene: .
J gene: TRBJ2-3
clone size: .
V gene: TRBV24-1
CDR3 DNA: TGTGCCACCAGTGCTGGGGCAGTAACTCGCACAGATACGCAGTATTTT
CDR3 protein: CATSAGAVTRTDTQYF

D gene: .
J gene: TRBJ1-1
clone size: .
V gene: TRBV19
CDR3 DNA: TGTGCCAGTAGTATTGATACGGCGGCCGTATCGGCTTTCTTT
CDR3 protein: CASSIDTAAVSAFF

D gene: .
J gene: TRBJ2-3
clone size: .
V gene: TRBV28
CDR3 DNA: TGTGCCAGCACCCCGGGCCAACTCCGTACAGATACGCAGTATTTT
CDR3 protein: CASTPGQLRTDTQYF

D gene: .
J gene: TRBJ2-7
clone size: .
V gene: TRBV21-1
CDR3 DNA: TGTGCCAGCAGCGACAGGGGGCCATTCTACGAGCAGTACTTC
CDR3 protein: CASSDRGPFYEQYF

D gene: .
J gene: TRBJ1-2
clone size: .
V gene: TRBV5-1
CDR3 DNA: TGCGCCAGCAGCGGCCACACCAACTGGGACTATGGCTACACCTTC
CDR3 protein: CASSGHTNWDYGYTF

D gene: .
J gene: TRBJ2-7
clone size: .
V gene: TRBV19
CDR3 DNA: TGTGCCAGTAGTATAGGGGCATCCGAGCAGTACTTC
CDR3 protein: CASSIGASEQYF

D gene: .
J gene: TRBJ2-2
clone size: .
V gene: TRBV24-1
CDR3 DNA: TGTGCCACCAGTGACCCTGGGGCCCCTTCCGGGGAGCTGTTTTTT
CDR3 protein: CATSDPGAPSGELFF

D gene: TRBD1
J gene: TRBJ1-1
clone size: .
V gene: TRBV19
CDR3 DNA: TGTGCCAGTAGCGTCGGAACGGGACAGGGAAATTCTGAAGCTTTCTTT
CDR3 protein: CASSVGTGQGNSEAFF

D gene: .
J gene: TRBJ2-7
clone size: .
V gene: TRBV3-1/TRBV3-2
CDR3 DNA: TGTGCCAGCAGCCAAGATAATCAGCGGTTCTCCTACGAGCAGTACTTC
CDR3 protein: CASSQDNQRFSYEQYF

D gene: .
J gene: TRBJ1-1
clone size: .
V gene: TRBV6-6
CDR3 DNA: TGTGCCAGCAGCCCCCGTCAATCTCCCTCGGGGAACAGGGAAATGAACACTGAAGCTTTCTTT
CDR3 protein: CASSPRQSPSGNREMNTEAFF

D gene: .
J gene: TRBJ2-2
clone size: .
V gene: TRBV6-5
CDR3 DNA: TGTGCCAGCAGTTACTCCGCGGCCTCAACCGGGGAGCTGTTTTTT
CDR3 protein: CASSYSAASTGELFF

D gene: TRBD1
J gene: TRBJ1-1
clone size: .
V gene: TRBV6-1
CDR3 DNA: TGTGCCAGCAGTGGGGCCGGGACAGGGGTTTGGAACACTGAAGCTTTCTTT
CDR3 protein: CASSGAGTGVWNTEAFF

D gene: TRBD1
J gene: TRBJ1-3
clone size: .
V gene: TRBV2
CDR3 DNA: TGTGCCAGCAGGCGACAGGGGGCTTTATTGAGCTCTGGAAACACCATATATTTT
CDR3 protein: CASRRQGALLSSGNTIYF

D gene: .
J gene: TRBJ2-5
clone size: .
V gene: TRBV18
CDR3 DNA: TGTGCCAGCTCACCGGTGGGGATTCGAGAGACCCAGTACTTC
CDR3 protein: CASSPVGIRETQYF

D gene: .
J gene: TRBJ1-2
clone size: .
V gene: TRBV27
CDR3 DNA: TGTGCCAGCAGTACACGGGGGGTAAGGGACTATGGCTACACCTTC
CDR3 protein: CASSTRGVRDYGYTF

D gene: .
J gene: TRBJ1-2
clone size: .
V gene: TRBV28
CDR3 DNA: TGTGCCGTTAGGGCGGGCCTCTATGGCTACACCTTC
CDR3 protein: CAVRAGLYGYTF